This T cell receptor beta chain was sequenced during a study of beta chain features in type 1 diabetes. Whole-study context: Across every sample, 107,917,701 sorted cells were examined in total.

General study points: Equally in patients and controls, PCR might preferentially amplify shorter templates. These data did not resolve whether HLA type affects TCRB rearrangement. Patients with Type 1 diabetes showed moderately but significantly shorter TCRB CDR3s in all four CD4+ subsets.

There are a few counts of this clone. Its target is not known. Germline CDR1 reads SQVTM; CDR2 reads ANQGSEA. The V end was cut by 7 bases, the J end by 4 bases, with 10 bases between. The CDR3 is 11 amino acids. Expressed TCRB transcripts got sequenced, as all isolated RNA was reverse transcribed. The table came from immunoSEQ multiplex PCR; TCRdb's copy has only in-frame clones and leaves some out. The sample records 680,000 or so clones, around an eighth being singletons. Sequencing input: naive CD4+ T cells from blood. The clonotype originates from a man aged 18 to 29 with type 1 diabetes. This sequence joins TRBV29-1 and TRBJ1-2; tentative D call: TRBD1 (6 bases). In DNA form, the CDR3 reads TGCAGCGCCGACAGGTCCTATGGCTACACCTTC. It yields the protein CSADRSYGYTF. Together with reference TRBV29-1 and TRBJ1-2, the CDR3 gives the full variable domain: SAVISQKPSRDICQRGTSLTIQCQVDSQVTMMFWYRQQPGQSLTLIATANQGSEATYESGFVIDKFPISRPNLTFSTLTVSNMSPEDSSIYLCSADRSYGYTFGSGTRLTVV.